This T cell receptor beta chain was found in a study of blood T cell repertoires in COVID-19. Generated by immunoSEQ multiplex PCR, the TCRdb table keeps only in-frame clones and is missing some. The top ten hold 2.6% of the sample, which has 200,000 to 300,000 clones, roughly 89% seen once. Sequencing input: PBMCs or T cells enriched from blood (not recorded which). This sequence originates from a young woman with acute COVID-19.

The CDR3 here is CASSRDRVAEAFF. CDR3 DNA: TGTGCCAGCAGTCGTGACAGGGTCGCTGAAGCTTTCTTT. This sequence joins TRBV12-3 or TRBV12-4 and TRBJ1-1; 7 nucleotides align to TRBD1. The length of the CDR3 is 13 residues. Trimming at V came to 5 bases and at J to 6 bases, leaving 6 bases not matched to a gene.